A single T cell receptor beta chain is shown here with its context. Its specific antigen is unknown. One base away there is no much larger clone; base qualities are not given. V is pruned by 7 bases and J by 5 bases, leaving 7 bases of the junction without a gene match. Inclusive of the bounding cysteine and phenylalanine, the CDR3 is 15 residues long. Only CDR3 DNA remains: 45 bases, in frame from the first base. Looking up the germline V gene yields CDR1 SGHRS and CDR2 YFSETQ. The sample comes from a study of T cell repertoires in ileal Crohn's disease (dated by TCRdb to about 2019). For the wider study: Median disease duration was approximately 8 years, and around 40% of patients were identified as active smokers at the time of surgery. All patients had surgery for a complication: stricturing disease in approximately 61% and penetrating disease in about 39%. Postoperative therapy was given to about half of the patients, with thiopurines administered to roughly twelve patients and anti-TNF agents administered to some 20 patients. TCR repertoire analysis was performed in about 59 Crohn's disease patients drawn from a prospective multicentre cohort. The study ran alongside a multicentre cohort designed to identify predictors of early endoscopic recurrence after ileocolonic resection. Endoscopic postoperative recurrence was defined by a Rutgeerts score above i0. A total of approximately 170 mucosal samples from 60 or so patients were sequenced, collected from several sites on the surgical specimen and at postoperative endoscopy.

To be eligible, patients had to be adults with ileal or ileocolonic Crohn's disease and an indication for ileocolonic resection. Whole ileal mucosal biopsies were stored frozen at -80°C before DNA extraction. Genomic DNA was extracted from frozen whole biopsies using a TRizol-based method and was quantified with a NanoDrop 2000 spectrophotometer. Study-wide conclusions, independent of this receptor: Compared with non-smokers, patients who were active smokers at surgery showed a significantly higher proportion of clonal expansions (about 25% vs 18%, p=0.02). Endoscopic recurrence was linked to a higher percentage of high-frequency clones at surgery, and recurrence occurred in every patient whose clonality exceeded 26.8% (18/57). Compared with CD4 T cells, sorted CD8 T cells contained more high-frequency clones, which suggests that the mucosal expansions were mostly CD8. Mucosal CD4 and CD8 T cells were sorted and sequenced only in a subgroup of patients, whose size was not stated.

For commercial TCRB immunosequencing, about 0.45 micrograms of biopsy DNA were submitted for each sample. Adaptive Biotechnology amplified CDR3 regions from genomic DNA with a two-step multiplex PCR that controlled for amplification bias. The first PCR used primers for every V and J gene segment; the second PCR added barcodes and Illumina adapters. CDR3 libraries were sequenced using an Illumina instrument. Per the authors' processing: The analysis drew on both the pipelines supplied by the vendor and custom analysis of the raw data in R/Bioconductor running R version 3.3.0. Clonality, which ranges from 0 to 1, was calculated as the inverse of the normalised Shannon entropy across all productive clones. High-frequency clones were defined as the share of the repertoire occupied by the top 100 clones, with only clones passing a 95% confidence test being retained. Overlap between samples was measured with the Morisita-Horn index, while repertoire diversity was measured with the Simpson index. In its TCRdb copy, this immuneACCESS table keeps in-frame sequences only and misses some clones. Where compared with another copy, unresolved V genes explain less than half of these, and the others have no known cause. V, J and clone size are those of that table, while D and trimming were read from the DNA. Across this sample there are some 14,000 clones, with around 78% seen only once. 4% to 5.5% of the sample belongs to the ten largest clones.

This TCR was sampled from an adult with Crohn's disease. Recombination connected TRBV5-1 to TRBJ2-5; 14 middle bases align to TRBD2. The source material was ileal tissue. This receptor carries the CDR3 CASGRGTSGGETQYF. The sequenced DNA: TGCGCCAGCGGACGGGGGACTAGCGGGGGTGAGACCCAGTACTTC.